This TCR beta chain is drawn from a study of shared clonotypes between healthy human individuals. V trimming: 4 bases; J trimming: 5 bases; junction bases outside the gene matches: 5. CDR1 and CDR2 from the germline V gene are SGDLS and YYNGEE. This CDR3 spans 14 amino acids. Produced via immunoSEQ multiplex PCR; TCRdb's table is partial and in-frame only. The table has fewer than 1.4 million clones, 70% to 80% seen once. Donors were healthy HIV-negative adults without recent acute infections or vaccinations. The sequencing sample was made of memory CD4+ T cells from PBMCs. The sample's subset: CD45RA-negative fraction. This clonotype was obtained from a man younger than 35 in good health. Some clones in this sample may be carry-over from other donors' samples. The rearrangement uses TRBV9 and TRBJ1-1, with 10 bases that match TRBD1. The CDR3 reads CASSPWTGGTEAFF. The CDR3 DNA sequence: TGTGCCAGCAGCCCGTGGACAGGGGGGACTGAAGCTTTCTTT.